This TCR beta chain was identified during a study of T cell responses to AZD1222 COVID-19 vaccine. The germline V and J ends were trimmed by 0 bases and 4 bases, with 20 bases remaining between them. This CDR3 region has 18 residues. CDR1 and CDR2 (germline): SGHRS, YFSETQ. The table came from immunoSEQ multiplex PCR; TCRdb's copy has only in-frame clones and leaves some out. Counted here are over 45,000 clones, about 88% occurring once; the ten biggest clones make up roughly 5.3%. The chain joins TRBV5-1 to TRBJ2-1, with D perhaps TRBD1 or TRBD2 (6 bases each). This TCR was sampled from an adult who received the AZD1222 COVID-19 vaccine. The source was peripheral blood, collected 28 days after the second AZD1222 dose. The CDR3 DNA reads TGCGCCAGCAGCTTGGGCTATACCTGGGGGGCAGAGTACAATGAGCAGTTCTTC. It translates to CASSLGYTWGAEYNEQFF.